This T cell receptor (beta chain) stems from a study of graft-versus-host responses after intestinal transplantation. Looking at the study overall: Recipients across the board were started on anti-thymocyte globulin induction, then kept on tacrolimus and steroids for about 3 years.

Study conclusions and caveats: Individuals carrying graft-donor T cell macrochimerism showed high graft-versus-host to host-versus-graft clonal ratios in allografts. Early after transplant, HvG clones declined as circulating GvH clones peaked. GvH clones appeared in recipient marrow, some first in ileum or blood.

The V end was cut by 5 bases, the J end by 0 bases, with 7 bases between. CDR1 and CDR2 (germline): WSHSY, SAAADI. The CDR3 is 13 amino acids. In regard to this clone: Its antigen is not known.

Sequenced by immunoSEQ multiplex PCR; TCRdb stores in-frame clones only, minus some. The table has roughly 120,000 clones, 85% to 95% seen once. The origin of this receptor is a human donor who was the organ donor for an intestinal transplant. This specimen was unstimulated CD8+ T cells sorted from spleen or lymph node cells, taken before transplant. The chain carries TRBV10-2 and TRBJ1-2; D is unclear. In DNA, the CDR3 is TGCGCCAGCAGTAGCGGACCTAACTATGGCTACACCTTC. It codes for CASSSGPNYGYTF.